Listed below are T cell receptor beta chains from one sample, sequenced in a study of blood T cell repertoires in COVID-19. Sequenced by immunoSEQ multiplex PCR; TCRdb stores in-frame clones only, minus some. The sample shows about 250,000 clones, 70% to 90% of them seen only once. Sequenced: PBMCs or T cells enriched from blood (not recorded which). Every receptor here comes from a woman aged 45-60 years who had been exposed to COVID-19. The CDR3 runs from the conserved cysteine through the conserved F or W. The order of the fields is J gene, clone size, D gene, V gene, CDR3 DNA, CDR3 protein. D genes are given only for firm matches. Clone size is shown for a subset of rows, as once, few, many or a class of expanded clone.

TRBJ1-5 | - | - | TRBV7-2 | TGTGCCAGCAGCTTAAATGGGGGCACATATAGCAATCAGCCCCAGCATTTT | CASSLNGGTYSNQPQHF
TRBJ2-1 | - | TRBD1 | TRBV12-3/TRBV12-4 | TGTGCCAGCAGCCCGACAGGGGGGAATGAGCAGTTCTTC | CASSPTGGNEQFF
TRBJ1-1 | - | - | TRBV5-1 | TGCGCCAGCAGCCTACGGGAGGGTGGGGAGGCTTTCTTT | CASSLREGGEAFF
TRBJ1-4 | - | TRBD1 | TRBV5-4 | TGTGCCAGCAGCTTGGCCGGGACAGGGAGGGGTAATGAAAAACTGTTTTTT | CASSLAGTGRGNEKLFF
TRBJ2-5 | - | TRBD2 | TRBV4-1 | TGCGCCAGCAGCCTCGCGGGGGGGGAGACCCAGTACTTC | CASSLAGGETQYF
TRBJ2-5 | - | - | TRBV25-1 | TGTGCCAGCAGTGTTCGGGGGATGGGGGAGACCCAGTACTTC | CASSVRGMGETQYF
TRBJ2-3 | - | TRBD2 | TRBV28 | TGTGCCAGCAGTCCACCTCCCGGGACTAGTCTCACAGATACGCAGTATTTT | CASSPPPGTSLTDTQYF
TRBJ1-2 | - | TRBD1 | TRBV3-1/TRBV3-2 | TGTGCCAGCAGGCCCTTCACAGGGGCGGGCTATGGCTACACCTTC | CASRPFTGAGYGYTF
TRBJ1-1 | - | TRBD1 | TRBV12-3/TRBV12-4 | TGTGCCAGCAGAGGGGACAGGAGCGCTGAAGCTTTCTTT | CASRGDRSAEAFF
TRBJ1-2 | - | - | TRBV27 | TGTGCCAGCAGTTTGAGGCAGCTATATGGCTACACCTTC | CASSLRQLYGYTF
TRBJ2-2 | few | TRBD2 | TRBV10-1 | TGCGCCAGCAGTCCTTCGGGGGGGGAAGCCGGGGAGCTGTTTTTT | CASSPSGGEAGELFF
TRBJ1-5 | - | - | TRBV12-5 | TGTGCTAGTGGTTTGGTACTAGCGACACCCAGCAATCAGCCCCAGCATTTT | CASGLVLATPSNQPQHF
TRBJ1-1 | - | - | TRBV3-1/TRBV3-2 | TGTGCCAGCAGCCAAGATCCCAGGGCAACTGAAGCTTTCTTT | CASSQDPRATEAFF
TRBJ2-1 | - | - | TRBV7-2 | TGTGCCAGCAGCTCAGGGGGGCATGGGTCCTACAATGAGCAGTTCTTC | CASSSGGHGSYNEQFF
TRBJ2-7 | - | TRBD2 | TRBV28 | TGTGCCAGCAGTTTAGGGCTAGCGGGGGGCGAGCAGTACTTC | CASSLGLAGGEQYF
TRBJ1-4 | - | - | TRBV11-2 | TGTGCCAGCAGCTTAGATGGGGCAGGGCCTATTTCTTTT | CASSLDGAGPISF
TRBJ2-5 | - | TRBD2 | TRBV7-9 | TGTGCCAGCAGCTTAGAGGCGGGGGGCTCCCAAGAGACCCAGTACTTC | CASSLEAGGSQETQYF
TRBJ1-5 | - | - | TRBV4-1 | TGCGCCAGCAGCCAAGATAAGGGGTCCTGGACCCAGCATTTT | CASSQDKGSWTQHF
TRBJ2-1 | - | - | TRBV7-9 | TGTGCCAGCAGCCCGGAGGCACGCAATGAGCAGTTCTTC | CASSPEARNEQFF
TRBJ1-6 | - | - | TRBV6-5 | TGTGCCAGCACCGAAAGGGGTTTTTGGGATTCACCCCTCCACTTT | CASTERGFWDSPLHF
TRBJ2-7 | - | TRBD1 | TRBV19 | TGTGCCAGTAGTGCCGCCGGGACAGGGGGCAGAGAGCAGTACTTC | CASSAAGTGGREQYF
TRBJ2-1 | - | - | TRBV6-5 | TGTGCCAGTCGACCCCCAGGGTCTGACAATGAGCAGTTCTTC | CASRPPGSDNEQFF
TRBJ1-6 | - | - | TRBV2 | TGTGCCAGCAGTGAAACCCCACAGGGCTCACCCCTCCACTTT | CASSETPQGSPLHF
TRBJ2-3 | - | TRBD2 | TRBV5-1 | TGCGCCAGCAGCTTCACGGGACTAGCGGGATCCACAGATACGCAGTATTTT | CASSFTGLAGSTDTQYF
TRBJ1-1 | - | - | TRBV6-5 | TGTGCCACTTGGGACTTCCCCCTCCGCGCTGAAGCTTTCTTT | CATWDFPLRAEAFF
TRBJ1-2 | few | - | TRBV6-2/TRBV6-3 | TGTGCCAGCAGTTTGGGGGCAAACTATGGCTACACCTTC | CASSLGANYGYTF
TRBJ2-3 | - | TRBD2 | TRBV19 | TGTGCCAGTAGGAAGACTAGCGGTCATCGCACAGATACGCAGTATTTT | CASRKTSGHRTDTQYF
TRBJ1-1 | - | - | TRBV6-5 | TGTGCCAGCAGTTACTCACAGGGCGGGAACACTGAAGCTTTCTTT | CASSYSQGGNTEAFF
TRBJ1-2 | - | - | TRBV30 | TGTGCCTGGAGTTCCGTGGGGGCTATAGATGGCTACACCTTC | CAWSSVGAIDGYTF
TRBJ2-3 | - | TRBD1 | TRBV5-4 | TGTGCCAGCAGCTTGGAGGGGACAGGGGCCGATACGCAGTATTTT | CASSLEGTGADTQYF
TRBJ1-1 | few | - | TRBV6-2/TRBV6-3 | TGTGCCAGCAGCCTCGGCGGGGGAAGGATTGTGGGGACAAGGTGGGCTGAAGCTTTCTTT | CASSLGGGRIVGTRWAEAFF
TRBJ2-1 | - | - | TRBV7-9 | TGTGCCAGCAGCTTACCACAGGGTAAACAGTTCTTC | CASSLPQGKQFF
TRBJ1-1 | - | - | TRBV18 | TGTGCCAGCTACCCGGGCCCCGCGGGTACTGAAGCTTTCTTT | CASYPGPAGTEAFF
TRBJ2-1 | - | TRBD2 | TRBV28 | TGTGCCACCAAGGGAGGGGCCCTAAGCCGACCCTACAATGAGCAGTTCTTC | CATKGGALSRPYNEQFF
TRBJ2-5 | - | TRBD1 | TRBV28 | TGTGCCAGCAGAATCGACAGGGGGCTGGAGACCCAGTACTTC | CASRIDRGLETQYF
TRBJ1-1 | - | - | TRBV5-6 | TGTGCCAGCAGCTTGGCCACAGGGTTCGCTTTCTTT | CASSLATGFAFF
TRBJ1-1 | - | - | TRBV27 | TGTGCCAGCAGTTTTTTCCCGGAGGCTGAAGCTTTCTTT | CASSFFPEAEAFF
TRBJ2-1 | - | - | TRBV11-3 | TGTGCCAGCAGCTTTAATTCCAATGAGCAGTTCTTC | CASSFNSNEQFF
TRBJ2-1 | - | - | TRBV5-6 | TGTGCCAGCAGCGCGGACACGAGCTCCTACAATGAGCAGTTCTTC | CASSADTSSYNEQFF
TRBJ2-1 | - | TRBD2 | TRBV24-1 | TGTGCCACCAGTGATTTGCCCCACGGACTAGCGGGGAATGAGCAGTTCTTC | CATSDLPHGLAGNEQFF
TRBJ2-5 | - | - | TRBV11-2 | TGTGCCAGCAGCTTCCCAGGGGCAGGGACCCAGTACTTC | CASSFPGAGTQYF